The entry below gives a single T cell receptor beta chain sequence along with its context. With 5 bases removed from V and 3 bases from J, the gap between germline ends came to 11 bases. Looked up from germline, CDR1 is SEHNR and CDR2 is FQNEAQ (reference sequence). The CDR3 consists of 13 residues. The authors' processing: Reference gene primer amplification gave estimated nucleated cell counts. Produced via immunoSEQ multiplex PCR; TCRdb's table is partial and in-frame only. V and J calls and clone size are given by that table; D and trimming were obtained from the DNA. The table includes fewer than 300,000 clones, roughly 80% detected once. The sample originates from a study of blood T cell repertoires in COVID-19. In the study overall: There were acute and convalescent COVID-19 samples, and they came from the United States, Italy and Spain. The cDNA or gDNA used as material had been derived from T cells, B-cell-depleted T cells, or PBMCs.

The chain has TRBV7-9 and TRBJ2-7; maybe TRBD1 (6 bases). The clonotype originates from a person in their 70s with COVID-19, enrolled during active disease. The sequenced material came from peripheral blood. The CDR3 spells CASSMTGLYEQYF. DNA of the CDR3: TGTGCCAGCAGCATGACAGGACTCTACGAGCAGTACTTC.